One and the same sample provided the 18 T cell receptor beta chains below, sequenced in a study of blood T cell repertoires in COVID-19. Profiling relied on immunoSEQ multiplex PCR, and the TCRdb table lists in-frame clones only, not all of them. Among 200,000 to 250,000 clones listed, roughly 85% were seen once. The sample comprised PBMCs or T cells enriched from blood (not recorded which). The receptors were sampled from a woman aged 40 to 50 with acute COVID-19.

With respect to this clone: In the same sample, other DNA sequences code for this CDR3. This sequence joins TRBV5-1 and TRBJ1-1; D is undetermined. The V end was cut by 0 bases, the J end by 1 base, with 7 bases between. The CDR3 has 14 residues. From germline, CDR1 is SGHRS and CDR2 YFSETQ. The CDR3 sequence: CASSLGQANTEAFF. The CDR3, as DNA: TGCGCCAGCAGCTTGGGTCAGGCGAACACTGAAGCTTTCTTT.

V usage is TRBV30 and J usage is TRBJ1-6; a possible D gene is TRBD1 (6 bases). This CDR3 spans 14 amino acids. V was clipped by 1 base and J by 6 bases, with 10 bases between them. CDR1 and CDR2 (germline): GTSNPN, SVGIG (reference sequence). The DNA of the CDR3 is TGTGCCTGGAGTGAGGGCAGGGGTAATTCACCCCTCCACTTT. This gives the protein CAWSEGRGNSPLHF. Full variable domain (outside the CDR3, taken from reference TRBV30 and TRBJ1-6): SQTIHQWPATLVQPVGSPLSLECTVEGTSNPNLYWYRQAAGRGLQLLFYSVGIGQISSEVPQNLSASRPQDRQFILSSKKLLLSDSGFYLCAWSEGRGNSPLHFGNGTRLTVT.

This chain connects TRBV2 to TRBJ1-1; D gene uncertain. The CDR3 covers 15 residues. V gave up 8 bases and J gave up 0 bases, with 16 bases separating them. Germline-derived CDR1 and CDR2 are SNHLY and FYNNEI. CDR3 in amino acids: CASRERREMNTEAFF. As DNA, the CDR3 is TGTGCCAGCCGGGAAAGGAGAGAAATGAACACTGAAGCTTTCTTT.

V usage is TRBV29-1 and J usage is TRBJ2-1, with D possibly being TRBD2 (6 bases). V was pared by 4 bases and J by 1 base, with 14 bases between. Per germline, CDR1 SQVTM and CDR2 ANQGSEA. The CDR3 is made up of 15 amino acids. CDR3 residues: CSVVYGGRSYNEQFF. The CDR3 DNA reads as TGCAGCGTTGTTTACGGGGGTCGGTCCTACAATGAGCAGTTCTTC.

The chain uses TRBV5-6 and TRBJ2-1; TRBD1 matches 9 bases. Unmatched junction bases numbered 3, after V lost 0 bases and J lost 2 bases. Germline assignment: CDR1 SGHDT and CDR2 YYEEEE. There are 16 residues in the CDR3. This CDR3 is CASSLGRDRAYNEQFF. In nucleotides, the CDR3 is TGTGCCAGCAGCTTGGGCCGGGACAGGGCCTACAATGAGCAGTTCTTC.

This clone was detected only once. The chain links TRBV6-1 to TRBJ1-2; 7 positions agree with TRBD1. The CDR3 runs to 15 residues. V was clipped by 1 base and J by 5 bases; unmatched bases: 7. Germline CDR1 reads MNHNS; CDR2 reads SASEGT. CDR3: CASSEGQGAGYGYTF. The CDR3 DNA reads TGTGCCAGCAGTGAAGGACAGGGAGCCGGATATGGCTACACCTTC.

J is TRBJ1-1 and V is TRBV3-1 (or the pseudogene TRBV3-2), with TRBD1 as a possible D gene (5 bases). The CDR3 sequence is 16 residues long. With 2 bases removed from V and 0 bases from J, the gap between germline ends came to 13 bases. CDR1 and CDR2 from the germline V gene are LGHDT and YNNKEL (reference sequence). CDR3 residues: CASSQLAGGMNTEAFF. CDR3 sequence (DNA): TGTGCCAGCAGCCAACTCGCGGGGGGGATGAACACTGAAGCTTTCTTT.

The chain carries TRBV4-1 and TRBJ1-1; tentatively, D is TRBD1 (5 bases). From germline, CDR1 is MGHRA and CDR2 YSYEKL. This CDR3 is 15 amino acids long. With 3 bases removed from V and 0 bases from J, the gap between germline ends came to 11 bases. CDR3 coding DNA: TGCGCCAGCAGCCAGCCGGGACTCATGAACACTGAAGCTTTCTTT. Its translation is CASSQPGLMNTEAFF.

The chain uses TRBV19 and TRBJ1-6; D uncertain. V lost 0 bases to trimming and J lost 9 bases, with 12 bases between them. This CDR3 comprises 15 residues. In germline, CDR1 is LNHDA, CDR2 SQIVND (reference sequence). CDR3 nucleotide sequence: TGTGCCAGTAGTATAGAACCCCTACCGGGTTCACCCCTCCACTTT. Translating gives CASSIEPLPGSPLHF.

V gene TRBV2 combines with J gene TRBJ1-2, with a possible D match to TRBD1 (5 bases). The CDR3 spans 14 residues. Germline-derived CDR1 and CDR2 are SNHLY and FYNNEI. Trimming stripped 0 bases from V and 8 bases from J, with 13 bases between. This CDR3 reads CASSEASQGFGYTF. As DNA, the CDR3 is TGTGCCAGCAGTGAAGCCTCCCAGGGTTTCGGCTACACCTTC. Together with reference TRBV2 and TRBJ1-2, the CDR3 gives the full variable domain: EPEVTQTPSHQVTQMGQEVILRCVPISNHLYFYWYRQILGQKVEFLVSFYNNEISEKSEIFDDQFSVERPDGSNFTLKIRSTKLEDSAMYFCASSEASQGFGYTFGSGTRLTVV.

The CDR3 DNA sequence: TGTGCCAGCAGTGAATCCGACCCCGGGACTACCTCCTACAATGAGCAGTTCTTC. Translated: CASSESDPGTTSYNEQFF. This rearrangement joins TRBV25-1 to TRBJ2-1, with 7 positions matching TRBD2. The CDR3 is 18 amino acids. Germline V gives CDR1 MGHDK, CDR2 SYGVNS. Trimming cost V 1 base and J 0 bases; bases outside gene matches: 9.

V is TRBV2 and J is TRBJ1-2; no definite D call. This CDR3 has 13 residues. CDR1 is SNHLY, CDR2 FYNNEI, per germline. V was trimmed by 6 bases and J by 1 base, leaving 9 bases between them. The CDR3 loop reads CASRKDINYGYTF. The CDR3 nucleotides are TGTGCCAGCAGGAAAGACATTAACTATGGCTACACCTTC.

The chain couples TRBV6-5 to TRBJ2-7, with 9 nucleotides matching TRBD1. The V and J ends lost 6 bases and 1 base, in that order; junction bases with no gene match: 4. Looked up from germline, CDR1 is MNHEY and CDR2 is SVGAGI. This CDR3 has 14 amino acids. This chain's CDR3 is CASRLGTGSYEQYF. CDR3 bases: TGTGCCAGCAGGCTTGGGACAGGGTCCTACGAGCAGTACTTC.

The sample holds one count of this clone. The gene calls are TRBV19 and TRBJ1-2; D remains unclear. Trimming shortened V by 6 bases and J by 0 bases, and 17 bases separated the two germline ends. Germline CDR1 LNHDA, CDR2 SQIVND (reference sequence). The CDR3 runs 16 residues. CDR3 nucleotides: TGTGCCAGTAGCGATCCCACCGGGGTAGCTAACTATGGCTACACCTTC. Amino acid sequence: CASSDPTGVANYGYTF.

The J gene is TRBJ1-5, the V gene TRBV5-6; tentatively, D is TRBD1 (5 bases). The V gene's germline CDR1 is SGHDT and CDR2 YYEEEE. The length of the CDR3 is 16 residues. With 4 bases removed from V and 4 bases from J, the gap between germline ends came to 18 bases. The CDR3 nucleotides read TGTGCCAGCAGCAAACTGTACGGGACTGATAATCAGCCCCAGCATTTT. Its protein product is CASSKLYGTDNQPQHF.

V usage is TRBV6-1 and J usage is TRBJ1-2, with 10 bases aligning to TRBD1. Germline lookup yields CDR1 MNHNS and CDR2 SASEGT. Trimming cost V 0 bases and J 11 bases; bases outside gene matches: 12. The CDR3 consists of 16 residues. The CDR3 DNA reads TGTGCCAGCAGTGAAGCTTCTCCGGGACAGGGGTTTGGTTACACCTTC. Its protein is CASSEASPGQGFGYTF.

The V call is TRBV11-2, the J call TRBJ1-3; D is ambiguous. With 1 base removed from V and 4 bases from J, the gap between germline ends came to 11 bases. The CDR3 contains 15 residues. The germline V gene encodes CDR1 SGHAT and CDR2 FQNNGV. CDR3 sequence reads: CASSLVGVPGNTIYF. DNA for the CDR3: TGTGCCAGCAGCTTAGTCGGGGTTCCAGGAAACACCATATATTTT. The full variable domain, completed using reference TRBV11-2 and TRBJ1-3, is EAGVAQSPRYKIIEKRQSVAFWCNPISGHATLYWYQQILGQGPKLLIQFQNNGVVDDSQLPKDRFSAERLKGVDSTLKIQPAKLEDSAVYLCASSLVGVPGNTIYFGEGSWLTVV.

V is TRBV5-1 and J is TRBJ2-7; 12 nucleotides match TRBD1. With V trimmed by 0 bases and J by 5 bases, 6 bases remained unmatched. The CDR3 totals 16 residues. CDR1 is SGHRS, CDR2 YFSETQ, per germline. DNA of the CDR3: TGCGCCAGCAGCTTGGGGAGTGGGACAGGGGGCGACGAGCAGTACTTC. Encoded protein: CASSLGSGTGGDEQYF.